The TCR beta chain under discussion was sequenced for a study of beta chain features in type 1 diabetes (dated by TCRdb to the late 2010s). General notes on the study: No differences in mean age, gender distribution, total cell number or subset yield were found between patients and healthy donors. The study compared TCRB repertoires of sorted circulating CD4+ T cell subsets between recently diagnosed type 1 diabetes patients and matched healthy donors. Across all samples, some 99 million sorted cells were examined, and cell number per subset correlated strongly with RNA yield. Regulatory and stem cell-like memory subsets were obtained from only 8 patients and about eight healthy donors, while naive and central memory subsets were obtained from all 30 or so donors.

The entire amount of isolated RNA was reverse transcribed using the High Capacity cDNA Reverse Transcription Kit, so the sequenced TCRB transcripts were expressed ones. Deep immunoSEQ sequencing was performed on naive, central memory and regulatory T cell samples, with an average of around 3.5 million total reads per sample. Sorted cells were lysed in RLT buffer and RNA was extracted with DNase-treated RNeasy Micro or Mini kits, depending on cell number. Each cell subset was processed separately to prevent cross-contamination, with patient and healthy donor samples processed together. The immunoSEQ multiplex PCR was used to amplify TCRB sequences from cDNA, generating 87-bp fragments that spanned the CDR3 region. Sequencing of the amplicons was performed on the Illumina HiSeq platform. As for the original processing: PCR bias was corrected computationally using synthetic template baselines, and reads within Hamming distance 2 were collapsed, with unmergeable singletons discarded. Reads were aligned to IMGT to assign V, D and J genes, CDR3 length, and insertions or deletions at six rearrangement sites. Within each subset, clonotype counts were normalized to sorted cell number, and only after that were true diversity and Gini coefficients computed with the tcR R package. The overlap coefficient, calculated on TCRB nucleotide sequences, was used to quantify repertoire sharing. Out-of-frame TCRB sequences from naive cells were analyzed to stand in for the pre-selection repertoire. The table comes from immuneACCESS by way of TCRdb, which keeps in-frame sequences with V and J called. Part of the clones is missing from these tables; in studies checked, under half for an unresolved V gene and the rest for unknown reasons. V and J calls and clone size are given by that table; D and trimming were obtained from the DNA. The sample data list about 930,000 clones, and 15% to 20% of these were observed just once. The leading ten clones occupy about 0.02% of the sample.

Comments on this clone: Its target antigen remains unknown. Base qualities are not at hand, and no much larger clone is one base apart.

Each donor gave one peripheral blood draw, approximately 0.11 L on average, collected into heparinised tubes. Using a panel that included CD45RO, CCR7, CD25, CD127, CD95 and CD27, naive, central memory, regulatory and stem cell-like memory CD4+ T cells were sorted on a BD FACSAria II. A purity above 95% was achieved for all sorted populations. Right away, PBMCs were isolated by Lymphoprep density gradient centrifugation and were stained directly, with no culture step. To minimize batch effects, samples were stained and sorted in pairs, one healthy donor with one patient per experiment. From its cysteine to its phenylalanine, the CDR3 spans 14 amino acids. Only the CDR3 region is kept as DNA, spanning 42 bases read in frame from base 1. CDR1 and CDR2 are drawn from the germline V gene (reference sequence): MNHNY, SVGAGI. V is shortened by 7 bases, J by 2 bases, and the region joining them spans 14 bases.

Points the paper makes about the study in general: A moderate but significant shortening of TCRB CDR3 length was observed in type 1 diabetes patients in all four CD4+ subsets. Naive, central memory and regulatory TCRB repertoires appeared to be more similar among patients than among healthy donors. Because cDNA was sequenced instead of genomic DNA, highly expressing activated cells could be over-represented, though the groups showed no difference in activation or CD3 levels. Because the HLA sub-analyses included only small numbers of individuals, any influence of HLA type on TCRB rearrangement was left unresolved. PCR might favor shorter templates, but patient and control samples were amplified and corrected together, so any skew would affect both groups equally. At VDJ recombination sites, patients with type 1 diabetes made fewer insertions and deleted more nucleotides, a pattern implying thymic rearrangement abnormalities.

This TCR derives from a woman between 18 and 29 years old in good health. Sequenced input: naive CD4+ T cells from blood. The cell subset or site label of this sample denotes: true naive CD4+ T cells. Rearrangement joined TRBV6-6 to TRBJ1-1, with TRBD1 perhaps the D gene, on 5 matching bases. The CDR3 protein: CASTYSGLNTEAFF. The nucleotide sequence reads as follows: TGTGCCAGCACCTATTCGGGGCTTAACACTGAAGCTTTCTTT.